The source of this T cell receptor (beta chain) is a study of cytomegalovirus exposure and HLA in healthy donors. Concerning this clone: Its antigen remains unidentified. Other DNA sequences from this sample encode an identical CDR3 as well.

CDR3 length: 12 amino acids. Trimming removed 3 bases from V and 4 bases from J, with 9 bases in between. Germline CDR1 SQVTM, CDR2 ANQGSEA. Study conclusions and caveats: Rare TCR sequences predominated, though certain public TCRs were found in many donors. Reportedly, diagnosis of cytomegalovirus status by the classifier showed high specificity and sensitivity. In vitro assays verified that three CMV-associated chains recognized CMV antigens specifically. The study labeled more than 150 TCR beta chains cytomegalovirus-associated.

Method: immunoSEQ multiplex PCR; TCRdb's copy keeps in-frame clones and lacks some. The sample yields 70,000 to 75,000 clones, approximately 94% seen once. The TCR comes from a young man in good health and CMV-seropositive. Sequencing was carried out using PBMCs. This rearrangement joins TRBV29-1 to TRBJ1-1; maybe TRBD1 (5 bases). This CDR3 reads CSVDRGGTEAFF. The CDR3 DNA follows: TGCAGCGTTGATCGGGGGGGCACTGAAGCTTTCTTT.